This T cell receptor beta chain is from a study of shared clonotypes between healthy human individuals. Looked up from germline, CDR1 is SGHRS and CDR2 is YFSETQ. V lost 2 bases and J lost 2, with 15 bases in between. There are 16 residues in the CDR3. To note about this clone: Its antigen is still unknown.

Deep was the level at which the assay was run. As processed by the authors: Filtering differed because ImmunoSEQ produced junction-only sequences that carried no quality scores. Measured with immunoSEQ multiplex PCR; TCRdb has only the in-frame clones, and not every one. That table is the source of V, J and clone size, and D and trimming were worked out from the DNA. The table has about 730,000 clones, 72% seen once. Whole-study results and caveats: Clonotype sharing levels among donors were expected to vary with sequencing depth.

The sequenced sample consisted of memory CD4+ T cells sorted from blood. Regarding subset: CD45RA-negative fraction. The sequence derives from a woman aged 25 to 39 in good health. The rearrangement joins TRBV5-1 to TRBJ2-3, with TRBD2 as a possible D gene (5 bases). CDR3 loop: CASSLGGRGDTDTQYF. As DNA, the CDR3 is TGCGCCAGCAGCTTAGGCGGGCGAGGAGACACAGATACGCAGTATTTT.